This record looks at one T cell receptor beta chain sequence and its context. Its antigen is still unknown. Library preparation employed the immunoSEQ multiplex PCR assay. For the multiplex PCR, a mixture combining 60 forward primers for TCR Vbeta segments and 13 reverse primers for TCR Jbeta segments was used. Amplification of the CDR3 region of rearranged TCR beta genes was performed with a multiplex PCR assay on genomic DNA. Amplified TCR beta libraries were sequenced as 87-base-pair reads on the Illumina HiSeq System. The authors processed their data as follows. A later analysis tallied 80 million to 95 million unique TCR beta chains across the 666 repertoires, and around 10 million of those chains were shared by two or more donors. To remove PCR and sequencing errors, raw reads were error-corrected and collapsed into unique sequences using a nearest-neighbor algorithm that merged closely related sequences. V, D and J gene segments were assigned by aligning CDR3 sequences to IMGT reference sequences. Each retained sequence needed at least a six-nucleotide match to both a V gene segment and a J gene segment. Rearrangements were classified as productive when the CDR3 lacked stop codons and remained in frame with V and J, and all other rearrangements were classified as non-productive. Following IMGT convention, CDR3 was defined as the stretch from the second conserved V-encoded cysteine to the conserved J-encoded phenylalanine. The earlier analysis of more than 450 of the donors excluded sequences that lacked an unambiguous match to a single V gene segment. In an earlier analysis of approximately 550 of the donors, V segments were called functional above 56.7% productive rearrangements and were called segregating when the between-donor standard deviation exceeded 5%. A statistical classification framework was built to diagnose cytomegalovirus status from the catalog of TCR beta chain sequences. In a later analysis, V and J genes were assigned by comparing TCR nucleotide sequences against IMGT/GENE-DB human TR gene sequences. In a later analysis, CDR3 sequences and most-parsimonious VDJ recombination scenarios were assigned using the TCRdist pipeline. In a later analysis, each TCR beta chain was defined by its CDR3 amino acid sequence together with its V-gene family, and reads lacking a unique V-gene family were excluded. A later analysis removed 600 or so highly shared, low-generation-probability nucleotide sequences to deal with suspected cross-contamination and a sequencing artifact. In a later analysis, a clonal expansion index was calculated for each public chain from normalized within-repertoire ranks of inferred template counts. In a later analysis, generation probabilities were computed with a VDJ recombination model fitted to out-of-frame rearrangements, and the resulting probabilities were checked against IGoR. In a later analysis, hypergeometric tests were used to score TCR-TCR, TCR-HLA and TCR-CMV co-occurrence, with a repertoire-size bias correction applied to TCR pairs. False discovery rates were estimated in a later analysis by permuting HLA or CMV assignments 20 times. A later analysis grouped co-occurring TCRs with DBSCAN, adding TCRdist sequence similarity when clustering within HLA-allele-positive subsets. Co-occurrence clustering excluded repertoires with fewer than 30,000 or more than 120,000 public chains, plus five with anomalous nucleotide sharing. TCRdb re-hosts the immuneACCESS table, in-frame sequences only. Its copies lack some clones; in the studies checked, an unresolved V gene accounts for under half of them, and the cause for the rest is not known. The DNA gave D and trimming, while V, J and clone size come from that table. The sample table holds roughly 200,000 clones. About 1% of the sample is held by the ten biggest clonotypes.

This sample stems from a study of cytomegalovirus exposure and HLA in healthy donors (dated by TCRdb to about 2017). Broadly, across the study: In an earlier analysis of 550 to 750 of the donors, approximately 260 Gb of sequence data and approximately 100 million unique TCR beta sequences from about 190 million T cells were reported. Among the roughly 400 genotyped donors, more than 70% belonged to the genetic ancestry cluster associated with self-reported Caucasian donors. The study used immunosequencing to profile the T cell repertoires of some 600 subjects and linked those repertoires to cytomegalovirus serostatus. HLA typing included class I and class II loci at four-digit resolution. The number of typed donors differed by locus: about 620-640 for A, B, C, DRB1 and DQB1; 500 to 550 for DQA1; 606 for DPA1; and roughly 470 for DPB1. Across approximately 400 genotyped donors of the cohort, an average of approximately 240,000 unique TCR beta nucleotide sequences per donor were sequenced, and 15% to 20% of those sequences were non-productive. Rather than drawing on any new phenotypic data, the later analysis identified candidate immune exposures from TCR beta sequences and the way those sequences occurred across donors. In addition to the first cohort of hundreds of subjects, a separate validation cohort of 130 or so different subjects was used. Donor age, sex, ethnicity and CMV serostatus were compiled together with the repertoire data. An earlier analysis of 587 of the donors used high-throughput TCR beta sequencing to judge whether each TCR beta V gene segment behaved as functional or pseudogenic. Every repertoire in the discovery cohort had been generated on one and the same sequencing platform. A later analysis re-analyzed previously published TCR beta repertoires from roughly 630 donors and added high-resolution HLA genotyping to study TCR occurrence patterns. A later genetic analysis used genome-wide SNP genotypes for about three fifths of the roughly 700 donors, treating that subset as a discovery cohort. To predict cytomegalovirus infection status, the study brought together high-throughput TCR immunosequencing, statistical association of individual TCRs with disease status, and machine learning. The study aimed to test whether signatures of past pathogen exposure could be identified by cataloging public T cell receptors. About 330 gigabases of sequencing data and approximately 92 million unique TCR sequences made up an early release that covered several hundred HLA-typed donors. Roughly 5 DR-DQ haplotypes were handled as single units for association and clustering because linkage in the cohort was strong.

The CDR3 runs 14 amino acids, cysteine and phenylalanine included. Here the CDR3 DNA is all that survives: 42 bases in frame from base 1. V loses 0 bases, J loses 9 bases, and the germline ends lie 13 bases apart. CDR1 and CDR2 are read off the germline V gene as SGHRS and YFSETQ. In total, about 650 healthy bone marrow donors made up the cohort. At the time of sampling, every cohort member was nominally healthy, though immune exposures that went unrecorded were likely present. The donor tested CMV seropositive and was one of the 289 seropositive cohort members. A peripheral blood sample was collected from each donor, and TCR beta sequencing was performed on peripheral blood mononuclear cells. Genomic DNA extraction from the blood cell samples was performed with the Qiagen DNeasy Blood Extraction Kit. Paper-wide results and their limitations: Presence/absence analyses assumed roughly uniform sequencing depth across donors, an assumption that may not hold. According to the authors, the approach could potentially be generalized to other disease states and immunological phenotypes. A further reported finding was that TCR beta sequences accurately predicted the HLA-A and HLA-B alleles for most subjects in the first cohort. Correlated functional status among segregating V segments might be attributable to linkage disequilibrium, but an unknown experimental factor could not be ruled out. A later analysis associated about 16,000 TCR beta sequences with specific HLA alleles at a false discovery rate of 0.05. In a later analysis, HLA-associated TCR beta chains showed more clonal expansion and lower generation probabilities than non-associated chains that were equally common. The study gave a list of 150 to 200 TCR beta chains associated with cytomegalovirus. A cluster of highly shared sequence variants was judged likely to represent a technical artifact of the sequencing pipeline. In a later genetic analysis, fewer N-insertions in productive TCRs were reported among donors in an Asian-associated ancestry cluster than the approximately 630-donor mean. In vitro tests confirmed that three of the cytomegalovirus-associated TCR beta chains recognize cytomegalovirus antigens. A later analysis found that TCR association rates varied across HLA loci, with DRB1 alleles showing the most associated TCRs and HLA-C alleles the fewest. The earlier analysis of approximately 590 of the donors excluded some 16 rarely observed V segments, including chromosome 9 orphons, because counts were too low. An association between a missense DCLRE1C variant and V-gene and J-gene trimming of TCR beta chains was found in a later genetic analysis and replicated in an independent cohort. Across donors, most TCR sequences were observed very rarely, whereas some public TCRs were present in many individuals. In a later analysis, several top co-occurrence clusters were reported to appear linked to parvovirus B19, influenza, CMV and Epstein-Barr virus. A later analysis found that most CMV-associated TCR beta chains appeared HLA-restricted, with HLA associations seemingly driven largely by CMV exposure. CMV serostatus was the only immune exposure information available for the cohort. Cytomegalovirus status was reported to be diagnosed by the classifier with high specificity and sensitivity in both the original and validation cohorts. In this cohort, only TCR beta chains were sequenced, and detectable features were limited by the absence of alpha or paired-chain data. Because HLA typing was missing for some donors at each locus, association tests included only the typed subset. In an earlier analysis of fewer than 700 of the donors, most TCR beta V segments appeared in productive rearrangements about 87% or about 30% of the time, broadly matching IMGT annotations. When HLA alleles, especially DR and DQ, strongly co-occurred, attributing TCR associations to individual alleles was difficult. Some IMGT-functional V segments, including TRBV6-2 and TRBV6-3, could not be told apart with the 87-base-pair reads, so those segments were excluded.

The chain is encoded by TRBV5-1 joined to TRBJ2-1; TRBD2 might be the D gene, on 5 matching bases. The TCR sequence derives from a girl under 10 years old in good health and CMV-seropositive. Sequences were obtained from PBMCs. The CDR3 sequence is CASSLGGPQSEQFF. The sequence in DNA is TGCGCCAGCAGCTTGGGAGGGCCCCAGAGTGAGCAGTTCTTC.